This T cell receptor (beta chain) was obtained from a study of blood T cell repertoires in COVID-19. This clone was seen only once. This CDR3 has 19 amino acids. Germline CDR1 is SGHRS and CDR2 is YFSETQ. After removal of 0 bases from V and 6 bases from J, the junction contained 15 bases not matched to a gene. Sequencing used immunoSEQ multiplex PCR; TCRdb keeps in-frame clones, though not all of them. The top ten clones hold approximately 5% of a sample with some 240,000 clones, roughly 80% of them seen once. This chain links TRBV5-1 with TRBJ2-1; 10 bases agree with TRBD2. Sequenced input: peripheral blood. The clonotype was recovered from a woman in her seventies with COVID-19, enrolled during active disease. CDR3: CASSLVLASGSLLGNEQFF. CDR3 coding DNA: TGCGCCAGCAGCTTGGTTTTGGCTAGCGGGAGTTTGTTGGGCAATGAGCAGTTCTTC. The complete variable domain, with remaining parts taken from reference TRBV5-1 and TRBJ2-1, reads KAGVTQTPRYLIKTRGQQVTLSCSPISGHRSVSWYQQTPGQGLQFLFEYFSETQRNKGNFPGRFSGRQFSNSRSEMNVSTLELGDSALYLCASSLVLASGSLLGNEQFFGPGTRLTVL.